The 2 T cell receptor beta chains below all came from one sample that was sequenced in a study of blood T cell repertoires in COVID-19. The assay was immunoSEQ multiplex PCR, and TCRdb's table has in-frame clones only and misses some. Of some 150,000 clones in the sample, 70% to 85% were seen once. The sample comprised PBMCs or T cells enriched from blood (not recorded which). Receptors were obtained from a man over 45 who had recovered from COVID-19.

This clone was observed a single time. The genes are TRBV2 and TRBJ2-3, with 8 bases matching TRBD1. The germline V gene encodes CDR1 SNHLY and CDR2 FYNNEI. CDR3 length: 14 residues. The V and J ends lost 7 bases and 1 base, in that order; junction bases with no gene match: 4. The CDR3 DNA follows: TGTGCCAGCAAGGCGGGACAGGGCACAGATACGCAGTATTTT. This codes for CASKAGQGTDTQYF.

This CDR3 is CASSRYSGGPYNEQFF. DNA for the CDR3: TGCGCCAGCAGCCGTTACAGCGGGGGGCCTTACAATGAGCAGTTCTTC. The V call is TRBV4-3, the J call TRBJ2-1, with 9 bases matching TRBD2. V was clipped by 4 bases and J by 4 bases; unmatched bases: 8. The germline gives CDR1 LGHNA, CDR2 YSLEER. The CDR3 runs 16 residues.